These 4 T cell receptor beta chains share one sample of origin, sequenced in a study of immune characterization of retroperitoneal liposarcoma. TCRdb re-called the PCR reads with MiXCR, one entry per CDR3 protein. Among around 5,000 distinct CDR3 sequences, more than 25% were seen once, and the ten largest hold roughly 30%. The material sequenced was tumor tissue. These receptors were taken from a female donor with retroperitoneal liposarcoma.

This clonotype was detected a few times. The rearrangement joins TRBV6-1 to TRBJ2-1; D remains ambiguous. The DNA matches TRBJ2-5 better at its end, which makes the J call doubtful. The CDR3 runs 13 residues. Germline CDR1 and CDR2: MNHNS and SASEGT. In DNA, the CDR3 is TGTGCCAGCCGGCAATATCCGGGAGAGACCCAGTACTTC. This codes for CASRQYPGETQYF.

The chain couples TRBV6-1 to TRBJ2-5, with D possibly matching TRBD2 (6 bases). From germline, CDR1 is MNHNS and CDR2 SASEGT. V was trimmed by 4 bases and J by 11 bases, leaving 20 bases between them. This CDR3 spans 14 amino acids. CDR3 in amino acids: CASSVGRGYNEQYF. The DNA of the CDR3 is TGTGCCAGCAGTGTTGGGCGGGGATACAATGAGCAGTACTTC.

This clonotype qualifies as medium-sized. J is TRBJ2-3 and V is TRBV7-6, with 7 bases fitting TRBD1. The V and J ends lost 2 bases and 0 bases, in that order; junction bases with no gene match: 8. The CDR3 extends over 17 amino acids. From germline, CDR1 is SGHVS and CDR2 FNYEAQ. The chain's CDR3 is CASSLRGTGASTDTQYF. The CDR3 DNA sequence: TGTGCCAGCAGCTTAAGGGGTACAGGGGCTAGCACAGATACGCAGTATTTT.

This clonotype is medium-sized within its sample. The CDR3 is CASSSGTYEQYF. In DNA form, the CDR3 reads TGCGCCAGCAGCTCAGGGACCTACGAGCAGTACTTC. The rearrangement links TRBV10-1 to TRBJ2-7; D might be TRBD1 (5 bases). Germline V gene sequence: CDR1 WNHNN, CDR2 SYGVQD (reference sequence). The V and J ends lost 6 bases and 2 bases respectively, with 8 bases between them. This CDR3 is built from 12 residues.